This TCR beta chain is from a study of control samples from healthy donors and cancer patients. The CDR3 covers 15 residues. Germline CDR1 and CDR2: SGHTA and FQGTGA. Trimming removed 5 bases at V and 5 bases at J, with 16 bases between. Generated by immunoSEQ multiplex PCR, the TCRdb table keeps only in-frame clones and is missing some. Of over 100,000 clones listed, 80% to 90% were seen once; the top ten hold approximately 15%. A few counts support this clone. The same CDR3 arises from other DNA sequences in this sample as well. Sequencing input: blood. The receptor was isolated from a woman aged 45 to 65 in good health. The V gene is TRBV7-3, the J gene TRBJ2-1, with a tentative D call TRBD2 (6 bases). The CDR3 DNA reads as TGTGCCAGCAGCCGTACCGGGGGAAATAACAATGAGCAGTTCTTC. Its translation: CASSRTGGNNNEQFF.